Shown below are 4 T cell receptor beta chains from a single sample sequenced in a study of shared clonotypes between healthy human individuals. Naive CD8 cells lacked CD45RO, underwent positive selection for CCR7 and left out terminally differentiated effector memory CD45RA+ cells. Data came from immunoSEQ multiplex PCR; TCRdb stores just in-frame clones and leaves some out. The sample consists of millions of clones, 85% to 95% of them appearing once. Sequenced material: naive CD8+ T cells from PBMCs. Receptors originate from a man aged 18-30 years in good health. Some clones in this sample may be carry-over from other donors' samples.

The CDR3 protein is CASSHSECGPAIYF. CDR3 nucleotides: TGCGCCAGCAGTCACTCGGAGTGCGGTCCGGCCATATATTTT. The chain recombines TRBV23-1 with TRBJ1-3; D is uncertain. TRBV23-1 is identified as an open reading frame with a role that is uncertain. V lost 3 bases and J 11 bases, leaving 17 bases between the germline ends. This CDR3 has 14 amino acids.

The genes are TRBV27 and TRBJ2-7, with TRBD2 identical over 13 bases. Germline CDR1 is MNHEY and CDR2 is SMNVEV (reference sequence). After removal of 6 bases from V and 4 bases from J, the junction contained 6 bases not matched to a gene. The CDR3 covers 15 residues. CDR3 residues: CASSQGTSGMYEQYF. As DNA, the CDR3 is TGTGCCAGCAGCCAAGGGACTAGCGGGATGTACGAGCAGTACTTC.

The chain joins TRBV7-9 to TRBJ1-1, with D hard to call. V lost 5 bases, J lost 1 base, and 11 bases lay in between. There are 14 residues in the CDR3. CDR1 and CDR2 from the germline V gene are SEHNR and FQNEAQ (reference sequence). CDR3: CASSPSERNTEAFF. The DNA for the CDR3 is TGTGCCAGCAGCCCGTCGGAAAGGAACACTGAAGCTTTCTTT.

The rearrangement uses TRBV7-9 and TRBJ2-1; 7 bases agree with TRBD2. V lost 7 bases to trimming and J lost 6 bases; unmatched junction nucleotides: 3. From germline, CDR1 is SEHNR and CDR2 FQNEAQ (reference sequence). The CDR3 extends over 12 amino acids. The CDR3: CASNVAGNEQFF. CDR3 sequence (DNA): TGTGCCAGCAATGTAGCGGGCAATGAGCAGTTCTTC.